This T cell receptor (beta chain) was observed in a study of blood T cell repertoires in COVID-19. As for the study in general: Sources were T cells, B-cell-depleted T cells, or PBMCs; the material itself was cDNA or gDNA.

The CDR3 extends over 13 amino acids. The germline V gene encodes CDR1 SGDLS and CDR2 YYNGEE. Losses at the gene ends were 4 bases for V and 4 bases for J; bases not matched to a gene: 4. TCRdb keeps only in-frame clones here, not all; method: immunoSEQ multiplex PCR. This sample yields some 200,000 clones, of which about 95% are seen a single time; 0.6% to 0.9% belongs to the top ten. This clone was found once. The sequencing sample was made of peripheral blood. The TCR originated in a man under 40 with COVID-19, enrolled during active disease. The chain couples TRBV9 to TRBJ1-2, with 7 bases fitting TRBD1. This CDR3 is CASSPQGFYGYTF. The CDR3 nucleotides are TGTGCCAGCAGCCCACAGGGGTTCTATGGCTACACCTTC.